These 10 T cell receptor beta chains were sequenced from one sample in a study of T-cell reconstitution after alpha-beta-depleted transplantation in children. Unique molecular identifiers were used to barcode this TCRbeta library. One entry per CDR3 protein results from TCRdb running MiXCR on the PCR reads. The table has about 480,000 distinct CDR3 sequences, 9.5% to 15% seen once. The source was PBMCs from the stem cell graft donor, collected from the stem cell graft. Receptors originate from a human donor who donated a stem cell graft to a child with combined immunodeficiency.

This clonotype was counted between two and nine times. The chain links TRBV6-5 to TRBJ1-5; unclear D gene. The CDR3 spans 15 residues. CDR1 is MNHEY, CDR2 SVGAGI, per germline. V lost 6 bases and J lost 0, with 12 bases in between. The CDR3 nucleotides read TGTGCCAGCAGCCAAGTCTTTTATAGCAATCAGCCCCAGCATTTT. This translates into CASSQVFYSNQPQHF.

The chain links TRBV20-1 to TRBJ2-5; unclear D gene. The germline V and J ends were trimmed by 6 bases and 0 bases, with 14 bases remaining between them. Germline CDR1 and CDR2: DFQATT and SNEGSKA (reference sequence). CDR3 length equals 14 residues. CDR3 coding DNA: TGCAGTGCCCCCAACGGACGGTACCAAGAGACCCAGTACTTC. This codes for CSAPNGRYQETQYF.

Only a few counts were recorded for this clonotype. The chain employs TRBV10-3 and TRBJ2-2; 7 positions match TRBD1. Germline-derived CDR1 and CDR2 are ENHRY and SYGVKD. V was clipped by 6 bases and J by 0 bases; unmatched bases: 4. The CDR3 consists of 15 residues. The CDR3 DNA reads TGTGCCATCAGCATGGACAGGTCGAACACCGGGGAGCTGTTTTTT. Translating it yields CAISMDRSNTGELFF.

This chain uses TRBV9 with TRBJ1-3; possibly TRBD1 for D (5 bases). The germline gives CDR1 SGDLS, CDR2 YYNGEE. The CDR3 has 16 residues. V lost 2 bases to trimming and J lost 0 bases, with 12 bases between them. CDR3 loop: CASSVGTASSGNTIYF. The CDR3 DNA is TGTGCCAGCAGCGTCGGGACGGCAAGCTCTGGAAACACCATATATTTT.

The chain joins TRBV5-6 to TRBJ2-4; D tentatively reads TRBD1 or TRBD2 (5 bases each). Germline V gene lookup returns CDR1 SGHDT and CDR2 YYEEEE. The V end was cut by 5 bases, the J end by 5 bases, with 20 bases between. The CDR3 consists of 16 residues. The CDR3 DNA is TGTGCCAGCAGGAGCTTAGGGTCCCGAGGGGAAAACATTCAGTACTTC. Protein product: CASRSLGSRGENIQYF.

This chain links TRBV6-1 with TRBJ2-7, with 7 bases that match TRBD2. Trimming removed 4 bases from V and 5 bases from J; junction bases left unmatched: 8. This CDR3 has 14 residues. The germline V gene has CDR1 MNHNS and CDR2 SASEGT. The chain's CDR3 is CASSGGRGRNEQYF. The CDR3 DNA follows: TGTGCCAGCAGTGGCGGGAGAGGTCGGAACGAGCAGTACTTC.

This clonotype was seen only a few times. The chain links TRBV27 to TRBJ2-7, with 13 bases fitting TRBD2. Germline loops: CDR1 MNHEY, CDR2 SMNVEV (reference sequence). V shed 4 bases, J shed 7 bases, and the junction held 10 bases outside the gene matches. This CDR3 region has 16 residues. The CDR3 reads CASSSPRTSGRGEQYF. CDR3 nucleotides: TGTGCCAGCAGTTCCCCACGGACTAGCGGGAGAGGGGAGCAGTACTTC.

V usage is TRBV9 and J usage is TRBJ2-1, with D perhaps matching TRBD2 (5 bases). The CDR3 sequence is 13 residues long. Germline CDR1 and CDR2: SGDLS and YYNGEE. V gave up 3 bases and J gave up 9 bases, with 13 bases separating them. Here the CDR3 DNA reads TGTGCCAGCAGCGAGACCCTAGCTGGTGAGCAGTTCTTC. Protein: CASSETLAGEQFF.

In this sample, this clonotype turned up a few times. The chain is built from TRBV7-2 and TRBJ1-2; 7 bases are shared with TRBD1. Germline V gene data show CDR1 as SGHTA and CDR2 as FQGNSA. Trimming at V came to 5 bases and at J to 5 bases, leaving 5 bases not matched to a gene. CDR3 length equals 13 residues. The DNA for the CDR3 is TGTGCCAGCAGCACCGGGACAGAATATGGCTACACCTTC. Translated, it gives CASSTGTEYGYTF. Full variable domain (rest looked up from reference TRBV7-2 and TRBJ1-2): GAGVSQSPSNKVTEKGKDVELRCDPISGHTALYWYRQSLGQGLEFLIYFQGNSAPDKSGLPSDRFSAERTGGSVSTLTIQRTQQEDSAVYLCASSTGTEYGYTFGSGTRLTVV.

This clonotype was observed a handful of times. The chain links TRBV29-1 to TRBJ2-7; 7 bases fit TRBD1. The CDR3 is 13 residues long. Germline values: CDR1 SQVTM, CDR2 ANQGSEA. The V gene end was trimmed by 5 bases and the J gene end by 2 bases; junction bases not matched to a gene: 6. The CDR3 coding sequence is TGCAGCGTTCTGAACAGGGGCACCTACGAGCAGTACTTC. It codes for CSVLNRGTYEQYF.